The clone carrying this T cell receptor (beta chain) appeared a single time. Patients in Seattle were enrolled during active infection, then followed longitudinally. This entry belongs to a study of blood T cell repertoires in COVID-19. Assay: immunoSEQ multiplex PCR; the TCRdb copy retains only in-frame clones and omits some. Of about 480,000 clones listed, roughly 89% are singletons. The CDR3 contains 15 residues. Trimming took 4 bases from V and 7 from J; bases not matched to a gene: 12. Germline assignment: CDR1 MGHRA and CDR2 YSYEKL. The receptor's source is a man aged 18 to 29 with COVID-19, enrolled during active disease. The chain employs TRBV4-1 and TRBJ2-7; 8 nucleotides line up with TRBD1. Sequenced sample: peripheral blood. The CDR3, as DNA: TGCGCCAGCAGCCTACATGGGACAGGTCAAGGGGAGCAGTACTTC. Protein: CASSLHGTGQGEQYF.